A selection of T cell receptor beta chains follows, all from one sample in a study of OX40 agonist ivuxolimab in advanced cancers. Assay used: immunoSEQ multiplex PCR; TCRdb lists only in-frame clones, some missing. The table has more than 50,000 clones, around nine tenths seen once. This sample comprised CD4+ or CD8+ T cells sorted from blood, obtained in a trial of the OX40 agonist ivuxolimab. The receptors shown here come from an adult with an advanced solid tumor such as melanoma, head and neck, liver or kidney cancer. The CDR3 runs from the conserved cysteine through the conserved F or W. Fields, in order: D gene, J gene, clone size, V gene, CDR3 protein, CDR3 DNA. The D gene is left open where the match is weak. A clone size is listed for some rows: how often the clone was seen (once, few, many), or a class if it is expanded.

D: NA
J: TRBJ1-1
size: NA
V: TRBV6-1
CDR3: CASRARDEAFF
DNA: TGTGCCAGCAGAGCACGGGATGAAGCTTTCTTT

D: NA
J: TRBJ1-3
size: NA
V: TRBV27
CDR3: CASRASSGNTIYF
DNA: TGTGCCAGCAGGGCGAGCTCTGGAAACACCATATATTTT

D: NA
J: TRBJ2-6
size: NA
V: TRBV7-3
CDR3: CASSLRNGGANVLTF
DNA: TGTGCCAGCAGCTTGCGTAATGGTGGGGCCAACGTCCTGACTTTC

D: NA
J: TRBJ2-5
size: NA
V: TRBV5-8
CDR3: CASSPSGGKETQYF
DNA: TGTGCCAGCAGCCCCTCTGGGGGAAAAGAGACCCAGTACTTC

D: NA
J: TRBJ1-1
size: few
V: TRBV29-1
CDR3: CSLIRRGGGGTEAFF
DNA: TGCAGCCTCATCCGTAGGGGAGGGGGAGGCACTGAAGCTTTCTTT

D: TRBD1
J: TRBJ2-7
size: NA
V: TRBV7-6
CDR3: CASSLPDRAEQYF
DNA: TGTGCCAGCAGCTTACCCGACAGGGCCGAGCAGTACTTC

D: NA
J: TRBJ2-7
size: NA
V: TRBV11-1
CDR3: CASSLGLWGGLSYEQYF
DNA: TGTGCCAGCAGCTTAGGCCTTTGGGGGGGCCTCTCCTACGAGCAGTACTTC

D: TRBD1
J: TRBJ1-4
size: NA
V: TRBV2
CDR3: CASRGGQSGKLFF
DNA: TGTGCCAGCAGGGGGGGACAGTCGGGAAAACTGTTTTTT

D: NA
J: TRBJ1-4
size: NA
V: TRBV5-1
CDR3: CASSPGDHNEKLFF
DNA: TGCGCCAGCAGCCCGGGGGACCATAATGAAAAACTGTTTTTT

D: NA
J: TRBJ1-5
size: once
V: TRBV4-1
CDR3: CASSQDGQTNQPQHF
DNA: TGCGCCAGCAGCCAAGATGGACAGACAAATCAGCCCCAGCATTTT

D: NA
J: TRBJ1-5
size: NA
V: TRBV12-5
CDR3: CASGLYINQPQHF
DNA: TGTGCTAGTGGTTTGTACATCAATCAGCCCCAGCATTTT

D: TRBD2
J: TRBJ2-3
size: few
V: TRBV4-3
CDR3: CASSQDPRGGSSDTQYF
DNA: TGCGCCAGCAGCCAAGATCCCCGCGGGGGGTCCTCAGATACGCAGTATTTT

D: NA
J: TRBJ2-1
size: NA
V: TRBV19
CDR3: CASSIDAPRGGAGRNEQFF
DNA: TGTGCCAGTAGTATAGATGCCCCTCGTGGGGGGGCCGGTAGGAATGAGCAGTTCTTC

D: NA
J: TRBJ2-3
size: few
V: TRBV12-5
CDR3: CASGFSSDTQYF
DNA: TGTGCTAGTGGTTTTAGCTCAGATACGCAGTATTTT

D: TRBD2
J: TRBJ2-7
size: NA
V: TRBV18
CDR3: CASSPGRRNAGDYEQYF
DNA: TGTGCCAGCTCACCTGGGCGTAGGAATGCGGGGGACTACGAGCAGTACTTC

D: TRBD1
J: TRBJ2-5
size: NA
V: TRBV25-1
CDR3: CASSESSGTDIVETQYF
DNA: TGTGCCAGCAGTGAATCATCGGGGACAGATATCGTTGAGACCCAGTACTTC

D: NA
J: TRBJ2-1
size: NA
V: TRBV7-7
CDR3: CASSPDSNNEQFF
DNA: TGTGCTAGCAGCCCAGACAGCAACAATGAGCAGTTCTTC

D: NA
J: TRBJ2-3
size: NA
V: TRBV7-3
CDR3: CASSPYQGAGSDTQYF
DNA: TGTGCCAGCAGCCCGTATCAAGGCGCCGGGTCAGATACGCAGTATTTT

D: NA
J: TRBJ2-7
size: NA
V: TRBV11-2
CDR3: CASSSGLGSTYEQYF
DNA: TGTGCCAGCAGTTCGGGATTGGGTAGTACCTACGAGCAGTACTTC

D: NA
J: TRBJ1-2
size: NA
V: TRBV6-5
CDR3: CASSYTTGLDGYTF
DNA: TGTGCCAGCAGTTACACAACAGGGCTGGATGGCTACACCTTC

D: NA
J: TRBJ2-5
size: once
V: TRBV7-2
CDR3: CASLSWGAGETQYF
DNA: TGTGCCAGCCTTAGTTGGGGGGCGGGGGAGACCCAGTACTTC

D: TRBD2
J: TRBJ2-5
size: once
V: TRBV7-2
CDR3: CASSSGPRTSWVETQYF
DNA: TGTGCCAGCAGCTCCGGCCCCCGGACTAGCTGGGTTGAGACCCAGTACTTC

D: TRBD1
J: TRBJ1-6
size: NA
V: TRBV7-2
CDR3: CASSLGPTGGSYNSPLHF
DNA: TGTGCCAGCAGCTTAGGCCCTACAGGGGGCTCCTATAATTCACCCCTCCACTTT

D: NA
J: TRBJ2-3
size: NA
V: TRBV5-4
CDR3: CASSISTDTQYF
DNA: TGTGCCAGCAGCATCTCCACAGATACGCAGTATTTT

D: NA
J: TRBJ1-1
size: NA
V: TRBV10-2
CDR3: CATTARERRMNTEAFF
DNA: TGCGCCACCACGGCAAGGGAGAGGAGGATGAACACTGAAGCTTTCTTT

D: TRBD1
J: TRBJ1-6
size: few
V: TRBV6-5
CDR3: CASRPGQGGNSPLHF
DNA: TGTGCCAGCAGGCCCGGACAGGGTGGTAATTCACCCCTCCACTTT

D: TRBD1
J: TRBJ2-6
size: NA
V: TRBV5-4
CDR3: CASSRRGQGASGANVLTF
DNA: TGTGCCAGCAGTCGTCGGGGACAGGGGGCCTCTGGGGCCAACGTCCTGACTTTC

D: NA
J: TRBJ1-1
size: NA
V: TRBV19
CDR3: CASIRTNTEAFF
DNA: TGTGCCAGTATCCGGACTAACACTGAAGCTTTCTTT